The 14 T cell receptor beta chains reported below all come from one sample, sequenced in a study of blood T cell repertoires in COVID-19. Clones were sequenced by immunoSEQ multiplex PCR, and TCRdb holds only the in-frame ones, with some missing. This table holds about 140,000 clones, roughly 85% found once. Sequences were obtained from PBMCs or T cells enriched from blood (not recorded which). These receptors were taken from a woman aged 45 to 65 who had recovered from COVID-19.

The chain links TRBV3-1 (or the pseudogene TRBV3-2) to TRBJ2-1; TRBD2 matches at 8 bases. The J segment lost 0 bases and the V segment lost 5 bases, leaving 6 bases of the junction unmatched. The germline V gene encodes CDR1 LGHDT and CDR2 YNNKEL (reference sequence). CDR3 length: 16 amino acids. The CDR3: CASSYSSGSSYNEQFF. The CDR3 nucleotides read TGTGCCAGCAGCTACTCTAGCGGGTCCTCCTACAATGAGCAGTTCTTC.

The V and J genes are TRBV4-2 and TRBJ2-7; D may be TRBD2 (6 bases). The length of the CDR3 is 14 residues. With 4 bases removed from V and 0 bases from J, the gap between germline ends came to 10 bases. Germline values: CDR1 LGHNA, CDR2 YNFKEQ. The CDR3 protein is CASSRDLNSYEQYF. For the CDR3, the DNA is TGTGCCAGCAGCCGGGACTTGAACTCCTACGAGCAGTACTTC.

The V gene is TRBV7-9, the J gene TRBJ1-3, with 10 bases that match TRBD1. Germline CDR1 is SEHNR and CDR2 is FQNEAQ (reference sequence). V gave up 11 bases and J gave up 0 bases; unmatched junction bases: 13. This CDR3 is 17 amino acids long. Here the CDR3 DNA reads TGTGCCGGAACGAAGACAGGGGGCCCTAGCTCTGGAAACACCATATATTTT. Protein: CAGTKTGGPSSGNTIYF.

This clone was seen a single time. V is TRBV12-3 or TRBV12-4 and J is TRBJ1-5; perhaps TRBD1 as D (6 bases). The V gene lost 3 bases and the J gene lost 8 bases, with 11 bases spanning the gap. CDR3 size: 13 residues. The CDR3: CASSFGGAEPQHF. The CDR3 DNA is TGTGCCAGCAGTTTCGGGGGGGCTGAGCCCCAGCATTTT.

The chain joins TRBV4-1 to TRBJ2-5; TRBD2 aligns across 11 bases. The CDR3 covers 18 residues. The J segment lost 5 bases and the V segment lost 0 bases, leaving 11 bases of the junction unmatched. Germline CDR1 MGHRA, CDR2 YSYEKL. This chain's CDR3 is CASSQDLGLAGGQETQYF. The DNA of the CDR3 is TGCGCCAGCAGCCAAGATTTAGGGCTAGCGGGGGGTCAGGAGACCCAGTACTTC.

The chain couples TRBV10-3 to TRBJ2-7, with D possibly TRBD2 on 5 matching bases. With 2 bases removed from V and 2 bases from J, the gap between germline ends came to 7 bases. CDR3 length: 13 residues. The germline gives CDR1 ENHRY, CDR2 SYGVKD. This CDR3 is CAISEPRAYEQYF. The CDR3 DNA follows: TGTGCCATCAGTGAGCCGAGGGCCTACGAGCAGTACTTC.

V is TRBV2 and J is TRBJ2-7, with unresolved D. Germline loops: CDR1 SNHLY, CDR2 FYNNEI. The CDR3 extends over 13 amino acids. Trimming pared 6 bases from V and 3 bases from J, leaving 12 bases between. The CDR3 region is CASRAGEYYEQYF. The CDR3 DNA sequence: TGTGCCAGCAGGGCCGGAGAGTACTACGAGCAGTACTTC.

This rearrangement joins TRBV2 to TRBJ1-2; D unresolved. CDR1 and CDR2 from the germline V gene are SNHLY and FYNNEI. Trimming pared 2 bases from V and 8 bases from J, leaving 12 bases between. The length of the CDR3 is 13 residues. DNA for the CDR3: TGTGCCAGCAGTGAACCCGGGGTGGAAGGCTACACCTTC. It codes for CASSEPGVEGYTF.

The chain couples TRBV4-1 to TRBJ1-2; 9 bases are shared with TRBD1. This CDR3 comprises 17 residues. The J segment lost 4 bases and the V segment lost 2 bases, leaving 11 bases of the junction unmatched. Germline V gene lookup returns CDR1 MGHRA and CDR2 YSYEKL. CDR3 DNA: TGCGCCAGCAGCCAAACCCCGGGACAGGGTAAAATCTATGGCTACACCTTC. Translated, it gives CASSQTPGQGKIYGYTF.

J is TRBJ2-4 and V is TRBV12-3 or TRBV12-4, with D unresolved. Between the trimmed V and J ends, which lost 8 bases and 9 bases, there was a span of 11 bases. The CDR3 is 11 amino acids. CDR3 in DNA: TGTGCCAGCGCCAGTCGGAGCATTCAGTACTTC. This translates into CASASRSIQYF.

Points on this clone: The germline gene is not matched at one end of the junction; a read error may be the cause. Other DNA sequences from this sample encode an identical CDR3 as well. CDR3 sequence (DNA): TGTGCCAGTAGTGAGGGGCTCTATAATTCACCCCTCCACTTT. Translating it yields CASSEGLYNSPLHF. V is TRBV6-1 and J is TRBJ1-6; TRBD1 might be the D (5 bases). Germline CDR1 reads MNHNS; CDR2 reads SASEGT. The CDR3 sequence is 14 residues long.

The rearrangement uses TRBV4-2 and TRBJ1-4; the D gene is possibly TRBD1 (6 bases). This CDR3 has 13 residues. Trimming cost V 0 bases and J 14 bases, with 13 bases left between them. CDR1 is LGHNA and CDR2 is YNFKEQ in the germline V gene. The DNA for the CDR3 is TGTGCCAGCAGCCAAGATGGGACAACCGGGCTGTTTTTT. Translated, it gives CASSQDGTTGLFF.

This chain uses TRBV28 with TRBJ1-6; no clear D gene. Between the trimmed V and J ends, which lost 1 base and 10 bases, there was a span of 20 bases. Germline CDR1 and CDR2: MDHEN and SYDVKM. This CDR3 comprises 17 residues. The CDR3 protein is CASSLFPIRERRSPLHF. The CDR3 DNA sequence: TGTGCCAGCAGTTTATTCCCTATTCGGGAGAGGAGGTCACCCCTCCACTTT.

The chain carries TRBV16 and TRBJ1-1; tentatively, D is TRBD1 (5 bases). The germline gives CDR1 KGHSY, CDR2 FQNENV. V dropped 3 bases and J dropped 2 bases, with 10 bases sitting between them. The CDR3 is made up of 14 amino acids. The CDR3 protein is CASSQTGANTEAFF. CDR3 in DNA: TGTGCCAGCAGCCAGACTGGGGCTAACACTGAAGCTTTCTTT.